This is a list of T cell receptor beta chains from one sample in a study of glioma-infiltrating T cells. TCRdb redid the calling of the multiplex PCR reads with MiXCR, one entry per CDR3 protein. The table shows 44,000 or so distinct CDR3 sequences, with about 20% occurring only once. Sequenced: glioma tissue, nonneoplastic brain tissue, or PBMCs (not recorded which). All receptors come from a human donor with low-grade glioma or glioblastoma, undergoing nonglioma brain surgery, or in good health (not recorded which). Each CDR3 is given with its conserved first and last residue. The D gene is left open where the match is weak. Clone size appears in some rows only: once, few, many, or a class for an expanded clone.

J gene,clone size,D gene,V gene,CDR3 DNA,CDR3 protein
TRBJ1-1,many,NA,TRBV4-1,TGCGCCAGCAGCCCAGGGAGAGGCACTGAAGCTTTCTTT,CASSPGRGTEAFF
TRBJ2-5,NA,TRBD2,TRBV4-3,TGCGCCAGCAGCCAAGGAAAAAGCGGGGGGGCGACCCAAGAGACCCAGTACTTC,CASSQGKSGGATQETQYF
TRBJ2-7,few,TRBD1,TRBV5-6,TGTGCCAGCAGTAACACAGGGGGTCTACGGACCTACGAGCAGTACTTC,CASSNTGGLRTYEQYF
TRBJ2-2,many,NA,TRBV27,TGTGCCAGCAGTTTGACCCCGGGGACCGGGGAGCTGTTTTTT,CASSLTPGTGELFF
TRBJ2-1,many,NA,TRBV2,TGTGCCAGCAGTGAAATATGGTATGAGCAGTTCTTC,CASSEIWYEQFF
TRBJ2-1,NA,TRBD2,TRBV19,TGTGCCAGTAGTATAGGGATAGCGGGGTACAATGAGCAGTTCTTC,CASSIGIAGYNEQFF
TRBJ1-2,many,NA,TRBV2,TGTGCCAGCAAACCGGACGGCGCAAGTGGCTACACCTTC,CASKPDGASGYTF
TRBJ1-1,many,TRBD1,TRBV5-4,TGTGCCAGCAGCCCATCCGGGACAGAGAACACTGAAGCTTTCTTT,CASSPSGTENTEAFF
TRBJ1-5,many,NA,TRBV19,TGTGCCACCCTATCACGGGGTAGCAATCAGCCCCAGCATTTT,CATLSRGSNQPQHF
TRBJ1-1,many,NA,TRBV5-4,TGTGCCAGCACCCGCGGGGGCGCGCGGCGGGACACTGAAGCTTTCTTT,CASTRGGARRDTEAFF
TRBJ2-7,few,NA,TRBV2,TGTGCCAGCAGTGATCCCCCTTTATCGGGCGAGCAGTACTTC,CASSDPPLSGEQYF
TRBJ1-5,many,NA,TRBV29-1,TGCAGCGTTGGCTTCGATCAGCAGCCCCAGCATTTT,CSVGFDQQPQHF
TRBJ1-5,once,NA,TRBV11-2,TGTGCCAGAAGCTTTTCGGAAAATCAGCCACAGCATTTT,CARSFSENQPQHF
TRBJ1-1,many,NA,TRBV19,TGTGCCAGTAGTATAGATACAGGGATGAACACTGAAGCTTTCTTT,CASSIDTGMNTEAFF
TRBJ2-1,many,TRBD2,TRBV6-6,TGTGCCAGCAGTTACTCGGAGGCTAGCGGGACCTACAATGAGCAGTTCTTC,CASSYSEASGTYNEQFF
TRBJ2-5,many,NA,TRBV10-1,TGCGCCAGCAGTGAGTCGGCGGAATCACGAGAGACCCAGTACTTC,CASSESAESRETQYF
TRBJ2-1,many,TRBD2,TRBV20-1,TGCAGTGCTAGAGACGGGGGGAGGGCCTACAATGAGCAGTTCTTC,CSARDGGRAYNEQFF
TRBJ2-3,many,NA,TRBV18,TGTGCCAGCTCACCGCGGACAGCCACAGATACGCAGTATTTT,CASSPRTATDTQYF